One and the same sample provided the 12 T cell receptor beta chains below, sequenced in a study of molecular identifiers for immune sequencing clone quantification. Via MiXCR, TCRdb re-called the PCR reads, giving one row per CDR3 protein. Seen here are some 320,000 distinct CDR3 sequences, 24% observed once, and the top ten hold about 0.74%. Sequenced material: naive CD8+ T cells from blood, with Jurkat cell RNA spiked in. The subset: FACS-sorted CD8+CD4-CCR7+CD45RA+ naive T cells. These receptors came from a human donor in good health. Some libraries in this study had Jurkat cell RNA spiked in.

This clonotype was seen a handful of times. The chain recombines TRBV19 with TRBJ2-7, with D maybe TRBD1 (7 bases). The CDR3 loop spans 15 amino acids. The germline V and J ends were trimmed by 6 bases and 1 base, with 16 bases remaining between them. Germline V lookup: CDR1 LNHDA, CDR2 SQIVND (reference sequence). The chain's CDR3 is CASRSRGVKSYEQYF. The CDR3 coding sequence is TGTGCCAGTAGATCCAGGGGGGTCAAATCCTACGAGCAGTACTTC.

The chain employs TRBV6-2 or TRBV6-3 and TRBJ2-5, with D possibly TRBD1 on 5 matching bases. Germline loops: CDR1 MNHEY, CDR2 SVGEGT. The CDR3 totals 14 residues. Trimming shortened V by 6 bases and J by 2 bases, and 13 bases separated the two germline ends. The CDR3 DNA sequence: TGTGCCAGCAGGCCCGACAGTCAACAAGAGACCCAGTACTTC. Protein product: CASRPDSQQETQYF.

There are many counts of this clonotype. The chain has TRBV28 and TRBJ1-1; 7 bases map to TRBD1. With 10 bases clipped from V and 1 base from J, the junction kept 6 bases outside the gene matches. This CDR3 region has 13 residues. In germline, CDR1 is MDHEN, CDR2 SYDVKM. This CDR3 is CATFDRANTEAFF. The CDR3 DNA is TGTGCCACTTTCGACAGGGCGAACACTGAAGCTTTCTTT.

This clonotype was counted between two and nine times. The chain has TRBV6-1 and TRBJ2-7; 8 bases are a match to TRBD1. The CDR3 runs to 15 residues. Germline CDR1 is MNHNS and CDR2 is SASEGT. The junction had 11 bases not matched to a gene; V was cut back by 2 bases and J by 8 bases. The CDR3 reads CASSESGQGPMKQYF. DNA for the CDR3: TGTGCCAGCAGTGAATCAGGACAGGGCCCTATGAAGCAGTACTTC.

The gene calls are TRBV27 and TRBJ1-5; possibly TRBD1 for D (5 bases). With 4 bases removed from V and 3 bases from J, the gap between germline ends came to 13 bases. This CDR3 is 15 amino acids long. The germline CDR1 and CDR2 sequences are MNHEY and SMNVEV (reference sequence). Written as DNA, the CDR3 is TGTGCCAGCAGTTCGTCAACAGGACCCAATCAGCCCCAGCATTTT. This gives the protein CASSSSTGPNQPQHF.

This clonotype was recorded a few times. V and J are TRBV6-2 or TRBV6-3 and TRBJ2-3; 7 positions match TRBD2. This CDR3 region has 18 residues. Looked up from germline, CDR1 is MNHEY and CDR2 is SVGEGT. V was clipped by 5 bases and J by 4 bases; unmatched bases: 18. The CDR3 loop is CASSEAPPSGKGADTQYF. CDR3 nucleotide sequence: TGTGCCAGCAGTGAAGCCCCTCCTAGCGGAAAAGGGGCAGATACGCAGTATTTT.

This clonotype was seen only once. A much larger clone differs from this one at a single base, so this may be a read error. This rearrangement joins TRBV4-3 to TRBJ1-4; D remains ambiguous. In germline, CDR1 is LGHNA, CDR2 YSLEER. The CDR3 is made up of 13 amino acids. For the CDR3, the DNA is TGCGCCAGCAGCCAAGACTCTGGTGGAAAAATGTTTTTT. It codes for CASSQDSGGKMFF.

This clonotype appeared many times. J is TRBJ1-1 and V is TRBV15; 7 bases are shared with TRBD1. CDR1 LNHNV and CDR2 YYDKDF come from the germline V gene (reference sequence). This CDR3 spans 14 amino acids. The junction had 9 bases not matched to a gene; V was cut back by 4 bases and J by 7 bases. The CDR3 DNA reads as TGTGCCACCAGCACAAGACAGGGAGTCCTTGAAGCTTTCTTT. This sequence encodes CATSTRQGVLEAFF.

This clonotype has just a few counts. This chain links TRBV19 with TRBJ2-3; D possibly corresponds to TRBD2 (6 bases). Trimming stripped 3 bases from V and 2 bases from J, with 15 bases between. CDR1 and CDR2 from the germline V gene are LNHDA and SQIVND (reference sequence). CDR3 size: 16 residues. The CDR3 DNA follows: TGTGCCAGTAGTATTGGGGTAGCGGAACTCACAGATACGCAGTATTTT. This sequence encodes CASSIGVAELTDTQYF.

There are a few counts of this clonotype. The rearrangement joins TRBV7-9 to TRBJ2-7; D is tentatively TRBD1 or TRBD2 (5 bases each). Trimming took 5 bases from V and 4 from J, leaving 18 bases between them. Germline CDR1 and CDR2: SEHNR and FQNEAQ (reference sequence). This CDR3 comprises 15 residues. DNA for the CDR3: TGTGCCAGCAGCGAGAGGTACGGGACGGATTACGAGCAGTACTTC. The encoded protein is CASSERYGTDYEQYF.

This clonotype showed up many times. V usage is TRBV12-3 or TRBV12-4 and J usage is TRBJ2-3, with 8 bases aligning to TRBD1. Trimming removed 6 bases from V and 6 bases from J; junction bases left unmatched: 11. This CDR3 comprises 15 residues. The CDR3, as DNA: TGTGCCAGCAGGACAGGGGTCTTTGCGTCTGATACGCAGTATTTT. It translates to CASRTGVFASDTQYF.

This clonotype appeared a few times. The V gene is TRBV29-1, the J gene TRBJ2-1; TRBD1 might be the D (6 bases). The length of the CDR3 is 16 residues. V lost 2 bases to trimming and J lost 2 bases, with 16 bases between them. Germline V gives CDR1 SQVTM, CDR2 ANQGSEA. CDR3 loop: CSVELQGLAAYNEQFF. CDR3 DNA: TGCAGCGTTGAACTCCAGGGGCTGGCAGCCTACAATGAGCAGTTCTTC.